These 3 T cell receptor beta chains came from one sample sequenced in a study of blood T cell repertoires in COVID-19. Only in-frame clones appear in the TCRdb table, and some are missing; sequencing was by immunoSEQ multiplex PCR. The table has around 15,000 clones, 80% to 90% seen once. What was sequenced was peripheral blood. The receptors were gathered from a man aged 80 or over with acute or convalescent COVID-19.

CDR3 protein: CSASLGVGEKLFF. The CDR3 nucleotides are TGCAGTGCTAGTCTCGGAGTTGGGGAAAAACTGTTTTTT. The chain recombines TRBV20-1 with TRBJ1-4; no firm D call. The CDR3 spans 13 residues. The V end lost 3 bases, the J end lost 8 bases, and 13 bases lay between the germline ends. Germline assignment: CDR1 DFQATT and CDR2 SNEGSKA (reference sequence).

The chain links TRBV27 to TRBJ2-1; D perhaps matches TRBD2 (5 bases). Per the germline V gene, CDR1 is MNHEY and CDR2 is SMNVEV (reference sequence). The V end was cut by 9 bases, the J end by 7 bases, with 7 bases between. The CDR3 is 10 amino acids. CDR3 coding DNA: TGTGCCAGTGGGGAGAATGAGCAGTTCTTC. Translation: CASGENEQFF.

The CDR3 DNA is TGTGCCAGCAGCTTTGGGACAGGGGTAGGTCAGCCCCAGCATTTT. Translation: CASSFGTGVGQPQHF. The chain combines TRBV6-5 with TRBJ1-5; TRBD1 aligns across 10 bases. Germline trimming cut 6 bases from V and 6 bases from J; bases unmatched to any gene: 8. CDR1 and CDR2 (germline): MNHEY, SVGAGI. The CDR3 loop spans 15 amino acids.